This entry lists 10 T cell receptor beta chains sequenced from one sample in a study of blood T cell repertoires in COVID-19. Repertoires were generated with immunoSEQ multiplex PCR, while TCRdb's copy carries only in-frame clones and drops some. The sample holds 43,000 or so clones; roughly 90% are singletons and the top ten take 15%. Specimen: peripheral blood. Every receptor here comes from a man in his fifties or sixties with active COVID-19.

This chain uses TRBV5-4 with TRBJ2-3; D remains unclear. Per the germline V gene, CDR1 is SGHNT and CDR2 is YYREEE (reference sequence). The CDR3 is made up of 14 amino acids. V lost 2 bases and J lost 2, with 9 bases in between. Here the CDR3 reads CASSFPRITDTQYF. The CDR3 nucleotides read TGTGCCAGCAGCTTTCCCAGAATCACAGATACGCAGTATTTT. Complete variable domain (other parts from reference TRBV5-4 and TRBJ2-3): ETGVTQSPTHLIKTRGQQVTLRCSSQSGHNTVSWYQQALGQGPQFIFQYYREEENGRGNFPPRFSGLQFPNYSSELNVNALELDDSALYLCASSFPRITDTQYFGPGTRLTVL.

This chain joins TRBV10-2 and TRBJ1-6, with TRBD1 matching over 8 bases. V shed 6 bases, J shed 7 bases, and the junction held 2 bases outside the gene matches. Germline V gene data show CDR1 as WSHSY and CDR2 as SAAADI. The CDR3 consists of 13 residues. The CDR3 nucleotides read TGCGCCAGCAGGGACAGGGAGAATTCACCCCTCCACTTT. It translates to CASRDRENSPLHF.

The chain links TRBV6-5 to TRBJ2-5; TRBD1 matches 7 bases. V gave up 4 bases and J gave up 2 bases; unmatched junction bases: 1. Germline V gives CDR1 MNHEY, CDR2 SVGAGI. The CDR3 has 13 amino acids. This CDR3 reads CASSWTGQETQYF. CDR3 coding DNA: TGTGCCAGCAGTTGGACAGGTCAAGAGACCCAGTACTTC.

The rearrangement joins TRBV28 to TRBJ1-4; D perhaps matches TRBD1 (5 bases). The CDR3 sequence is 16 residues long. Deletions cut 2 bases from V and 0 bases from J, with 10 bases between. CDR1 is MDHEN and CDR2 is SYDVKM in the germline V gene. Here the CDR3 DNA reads TGTGCCAGCAGTTTACGGGGGGGAGCAACTAATGAAAAACTGTTTTTT. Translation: CASSLRGGATNEKLFF. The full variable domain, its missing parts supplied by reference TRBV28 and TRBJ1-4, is DVKVTQSSRYLVKRTGEKVFLECVQDMDHENMFWYRQDPGLGLRLIYFSYDVKMKEKGDIPEGYSVSREKKERFSLILESASTNQTSMYLCASSLRGGATNEKLFFGSGTQLSVL.

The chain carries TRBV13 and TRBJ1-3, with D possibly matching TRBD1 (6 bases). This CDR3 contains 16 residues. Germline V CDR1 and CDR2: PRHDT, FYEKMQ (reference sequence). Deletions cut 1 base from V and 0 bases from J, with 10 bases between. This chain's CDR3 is CASSLDRADSGNTIYF. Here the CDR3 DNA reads TGTGCCAGCAGCTTAGACAGGGCCGACTCTGGAAACACCATATATTTT.

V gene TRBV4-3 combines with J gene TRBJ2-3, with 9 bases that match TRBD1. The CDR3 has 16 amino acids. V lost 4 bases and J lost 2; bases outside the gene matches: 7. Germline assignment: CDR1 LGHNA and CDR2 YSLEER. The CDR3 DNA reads TGCGCCAGCAGCCGGGACAGGGAACACCCCACAGATACGCAGTATTTT. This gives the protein CASSRDREHPTDTQYF.

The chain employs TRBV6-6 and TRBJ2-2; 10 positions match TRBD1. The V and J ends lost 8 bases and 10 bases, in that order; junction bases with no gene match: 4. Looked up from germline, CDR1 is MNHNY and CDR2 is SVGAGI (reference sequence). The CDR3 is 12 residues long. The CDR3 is CASDRGRKELFF. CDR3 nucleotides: TGTGCCAGCGACAGGGGGCGAAAGGAGCTGTTTTTT.

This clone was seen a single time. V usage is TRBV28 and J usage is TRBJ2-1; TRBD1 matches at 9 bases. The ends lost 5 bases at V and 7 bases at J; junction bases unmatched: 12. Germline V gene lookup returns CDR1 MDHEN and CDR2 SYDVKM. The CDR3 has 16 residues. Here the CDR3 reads CASSPQGQGFHNEQFF. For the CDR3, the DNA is TGTGCCAGCAGTCCACAGGGACAGGGATTTCATAATGAGCAGTTCTTC. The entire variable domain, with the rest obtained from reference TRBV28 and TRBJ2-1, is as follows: DVKVTQSSRYLVKRTGEKVFLECVQDMDHENMFWYRQDPGLGLRLIYFSYDVKMKEKGDIPEGYSVSREKKERFSLILESASTNQTSMYLCASSPQGQGFHNEQFFGPGTRLTVL.

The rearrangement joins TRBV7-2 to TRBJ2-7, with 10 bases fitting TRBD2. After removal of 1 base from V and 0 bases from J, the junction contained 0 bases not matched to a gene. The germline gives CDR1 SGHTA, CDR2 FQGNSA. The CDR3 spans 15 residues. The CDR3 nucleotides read TGTGCCAGCAGCTTAGGGACTAGCGGCTCCTACGAGCAGTACTTC. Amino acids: CASSLGTSGSYEQYF.

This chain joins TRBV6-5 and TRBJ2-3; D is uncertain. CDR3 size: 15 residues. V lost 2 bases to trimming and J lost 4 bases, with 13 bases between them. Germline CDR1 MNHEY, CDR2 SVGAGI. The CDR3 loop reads CASSYGSYRPDTQYF. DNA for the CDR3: TGTGCCAGCAGTTACGGATCATACAGACCAGATACGCAGTATTTT.